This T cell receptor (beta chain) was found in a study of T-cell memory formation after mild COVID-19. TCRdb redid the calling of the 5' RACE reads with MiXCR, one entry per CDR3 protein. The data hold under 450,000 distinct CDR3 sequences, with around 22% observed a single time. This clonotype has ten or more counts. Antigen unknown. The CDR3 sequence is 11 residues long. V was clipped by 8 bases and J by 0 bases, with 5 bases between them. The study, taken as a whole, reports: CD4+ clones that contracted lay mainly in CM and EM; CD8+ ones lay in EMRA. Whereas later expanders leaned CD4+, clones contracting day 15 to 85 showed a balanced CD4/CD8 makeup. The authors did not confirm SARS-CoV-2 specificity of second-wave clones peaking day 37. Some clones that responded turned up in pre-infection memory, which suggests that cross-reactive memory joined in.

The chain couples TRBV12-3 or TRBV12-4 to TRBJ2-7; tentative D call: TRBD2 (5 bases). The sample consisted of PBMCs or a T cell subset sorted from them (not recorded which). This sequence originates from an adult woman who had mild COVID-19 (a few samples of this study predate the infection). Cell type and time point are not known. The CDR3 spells CASGSSYEQYF. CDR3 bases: TGTGCCAGCGGGAGCTCCTACGAGCAGTACTTC.